The text below deals with one T cell receptor beta chain. Random hexamers primed reverse transcription of roughly 0.45 to 1 ug RNA. immunoSEQ multiplex PCR amplified TCR beta CDR3 across 54 Vbeta, 13 Jbeta. TCRdb passed the immunoSEQ multiplex PCR reads through MiXCR, listing each CDR3 protein once. This table has roughly 130,000 distinct CDR3 sequences, about 95% appearing once. The record originates from a study of CD8 T cells in Susac syndrome. TCR beta sequences were obtained from blood CD8+ and CD4+ T cells. Germline trimming cut 8 bases from V and 3 bases from J; bases unmatched to any gene: 17. This CDR3 spans 18 amino acids. From germline, CDR1 is LNHDA and CDR2 SQIVND (reference sequence).

Input material: CD4+ T cells from PBMCs. The TCR comes from a human donor in good health. The chain combines TRBV19 with TRBJ2-3; 10 nucleotides agree with TRBD1. CDR3: CASARAHGTGAETDTQYF. The CDR3 DNA reads TGTGCCAGTGCCCGGGCCCACGGGACAGGGGCCGAAACAGATACGCAGTATTTT.